This TCR beta chain was found in a study of T cell changes during pregnancy in multiple sclerosis. The CDR3 sequence is 19 residues long. The V gene end was trimmed by 7 bases and the J gene end by 0 bases; junction bases not matched to a gene: 17. Germline-derived CDR1 and CDR2 are SNHLY and FYNNEI. Sequencing was performed with immunoSEQ multiplex PCR; in TCRdb, only in-frame clones are kept and a portion is missing. This table has about 89,000 clones, just over 90% appearing once. This clonotype was obtained from a female donor in good health, enrolled as a control in a pregnancy study. V and J are TRBV2 and TRBJ1-4, with 7 bases aligning to TRBD1. The sample here was peripheral blood, taken after pregnancy. CDR3 sequence (DNA): TGTGCCAGCAAAACCGGACAGGCCGACAAGATGGCAACTAATGAAAAACTGTTTTTT. Amino acids: CASKTGQADKMATNEKLFF.